These T cell receptor beta chains were read from a single sample in a study of early T cells in non-severe SARS-CoV-2 infection. MiXCR, applied by TCRdb to the 5' RACE reads, yields one record per CDR3 protein. The sample yields under 45,000 distinct CDR3 sequences, roughly 7.9% seen once. Sequenced here: whole blood, sampled at baseline. The receptors derive from an adult who was a healthcare worker with PCR-confirmed SARS-CoV-2 infection or an uninfected control (not recorded which). Each CDR3 is given with its conserved first and last residue. D genes are given only for firm matches. Clone size is not always given. Where it is, it says once, few, many or a class for expanded clones.

J gene: TRBJ2-6; clone size: many; V gene: TRBV12-3/TRBV12-4; D gene: .; CDR3 protein: CASSLDLSGANVLTF; CDR3 DNA: TGTGCCAGCAGTTTAGACCTCTCTGGGGCCAACGTCCTGACTTTC
J gene: TRBJ1-6; clone size: few; V gene: TRBV6-5; D gene: .; CDR3 protein: CASRSGASNSPLHF; CDR3 DNA: TGTGCCAGCAGATCCGGAGCTTCTAATTCACCCCTCCACTTT
J gene: TRBJ2-1; clone size: few; V gene: TRBV5-4; D gene: .; CDR3 protein: CASSLAGRQGTHNEQFF; CDR3 DNA: TGTGCCAGCAGCTTGGCTGGGCGGCAGGGGACCCACAATGAGCAGTTCTTC
J gene: TRBJ1-5; clone size: many; V gene: TRBV28; D gene: TRBD1; CDR3 protein: CASAIQGQPFNQPQHF; CDR3 DNA: TGTGCCAGCGCGATACAGGGACAGCCTTTCAATCAGCCCCAGCATTTT
J gene: TRBJ1-5; clone size: few; V gene: TRBV20-1; D gene: TRBD1; CDR3 protein: CSARAPTGKQPQHF; CDR3 DNA: TGCAGTGCTAGAGCCCCGACAGGGAAGCAGCCCCAGCATTTT
J gene: TRBJ2-5; clone size: .; V gene: TRBV7-2; D gene: TRBD1; CDR3 protein: CASSRATGSEETQYF; CDR3 DNA: TGTGCCAGCAGCCGAGCGACAGGGAGTGAAGAGACCCAGTACTTC
J gene: TRBJ2-5; clone size: few; V gene: TRBV12-3/TRBV12-4; D gene: .; CDR3 protein: CASSPTGAGMAGETQYF; CDR3 DNA: TGTGCCAGCAGTCCGACAGGAGCCGGGATGGCCGGGGAGACCCAGTACTTC
J gene: TRBJ2-5; clone size: .; V gene: TRBV5-1; D gene: .; CDR3 protein: CASSLEARRQETQYF; CDR3 DNA: TGCGCCAGCAGCTTGGAGGCCAGGAGGCAAGAGACCCAGTACTTC
J gene: TRBJ2-1; clone size: few; V gene: TRBV11-2; D gene: TRBD2; CDR3 protein: CASRIGVLAGGNEQFF; CDR3 DNA: TGTGCCAGCAGAATAGGGGTACTAGCGGGGGGCAATGAGCAGTTCTTC
J gene: TRBJ2-5; clone size: few; V gene: TRBV9; D gene: .; CDR3 protein: CASTRGGQETQYF; CDR3 DNA: TGTGCCAGCACCAGGGGAGGGCAAGAGACCCAGTACTTC
J gene: TRBJ2-1; clone size: many; V gene: TRBV27; D gene: .; CDR3 protein: CASSLSDPYNEQFF; CDR3 DNA: TGTGCCAGCAGTTTATCTGACCCCTACAATGAGCAGTTCTTC
J gene: TRBJ2-5; clone size: .; V gene: TRBV6-2/TRBV6-3; D gene: TRBD1; CDR3 protein: CASSYGTGNRETQYF; CDR3 DNA: TGTGCCAGCAGTTACGGGACAGGGAACAGAGAGACCCAGTACTTC
J gene: TRBJ1-1; clone size: few; V gene: TRBV20-1; D gene: TRBD1; CDR3 protein: CSAPNRDSKGRAEAFF; CDR3 DNA: TGCAGTGCGCCCAACCGGGACAGTAAAGGAAGGGCTGAAGCTTTCTTT
J gene: TRBJ1-6; clone size: .; V gene: TRBV2; D gene: .; CDR3 protein: CASSSSSVAPLHF; CDR3 DNA: .
J gene: TRBJ2-7; clone size: .; V gene: TRBV10-3; D gene: .; CDR3 protein: CAISEGRLSYEQYF; CDR3 DNA: TGTGCCATCAGTGAGGGCCGCCTCTCCTACGAGCAGTACTTC
J gene: TRBJ2-1; clone size: many; V gene: TRBV7-6; D gene: .; CDR3 protein: CASSDGYNEQFF; CDR3 DNA: TGTGCCAGCAGCGACGGGTACAATGAGCAGTTCTTC
J gene: TRBJ2-5; clone size: few; V gene: TRBV7-7; D gene: TRBD1; CDR3 protein: CASSLVGTGIETQYF; CDR3 DNA: TGTGCCAGCAGCTTAGTTGGGACAGGGATAGAGACCCAGTACTTC
J gene: TRBJ2-3; clone size: few; V gene: TRBV29-1; D gene: .; CDR3 protein: CSVDQEASTDTQYF; CDR3 DNA: TGCAGCGTTGACCAGGAGGCTAGCACAGATACGCAGTATTTT
J gene: TRBJ2-5; clone size: many; V gene: TRBV11-3; D gene: .; CDR3 protein: CASSSTRQETQYF; CDR3 DNA: TGTGCCAGCAGCTCGACTAGACAAGAGACCCAGTACTTC
J gene: TRBJ2-3; clone size: many; V gene: TRBV4-2; D gene: .; CDR3 protein: CASSNRDSTDTQYF; CDR3 DNA: TGTGCCAGCAGCAACCGGGACTCCACAGATACGCAGTATTTT
J gene: TRBJ2-2; clone size: .; V gene: TRBV19; D gene: .; CDR3 protein: CASNTPGDNTGELFF; CDR3 DNA: TGTGCCAGTAATACCCCGGGGGACAACACCGGGGAGCTGTTTTTT
J gene: TRBJ1-6; clone size: few; V gene: TRBV28; D gene: .; CDR3 protein: CAAGPYNSPLHF; CDR3 DNA: TGTGCTGCCGGGCCTTATAATTCACCCCTCCACTTT
J gene: TRBJ2-3; clone size: .; V gene: TRBV7-9; D gene: TRBD2; CDR3 protein: CASSFSGGAGTQYF; CDR3 DNA: TGTGCCAGCAGCTTTAGCGGGGGGGCCGGTACGCAGTATTTT
J gene: TRBJ2-7; clone size: few; V gene: TRBV11-2; D gene: TRBD1; CDR3 protein: CASSSRTGIYEQYF; CDR3 DNA: TGTGCCAGCAGCTCCCGGACAGGGATCTACGAGCAGTACTTC
J gene: TRBJ1-4; clone size: .; V gene: TRBV6-1; D gene: .; CDR3 protein: CASSGGGESEKLFF; CDR3 DNA: TGTGCCAGCAGTGGCGGGGGCGAGAGTGAAAAACTGTTTTTT
J gene: TRBJ1-2; clone size: many; V gene: TRBV29-1; D gene: .; CDR3 protein: CSVDPDRNYGYTF; CDR3 DNA: TGCAGCGTTGATCCCGACAGAAACTATGGCTACACCTTC
J gene: TRBJ1-4; clone size: few; V gene: TRBV15; D gene: .; CDR3 protein: CATSRGGQKNEKLFF; CDR3 DNA: TGTGCCACCAGCAGGGGAGGACAGAAGAATGAAAAACTGTTTTTT
J gene: TRBJ1-1; clone size: few; V gene: TRBV20-1; D gene: TRBD1; CDR3 protein: CSARDIGQGTPRTEAFF; CDR3 DNA: TGCAGTGCTAGAGATATCGGACAGGGAACCCCCCGCACTGAAGCTTTCTTT
J gene: TRBJ2-2; clone size: many; V gene: TRBV6-6; D gene: TRBD1; CDR3 protein: CASSPSGQGWELFF; CDR3 DNA: TGTGCCAGCAGTCCCTCGGGACAGGGGTGGGAGCTGTTTTTT
J gene: TRBJ1-2; clone size: .; V gene: TRBV12-3/TRBV12-4; D gene: .; CDR3 protein: CASSLTVVNYGYTF; CDR3 DNA: TGTGCCAGCAGCCTCACGGTCGTTAACTATGGCTACACCTTC
J gene: TRBJ1-5; clone size: .; V gene: TRBV10-2; D gene: .; CDR3 protein: CASSMSSNQPQHF; CDR3 DNA: TGCGCCAGCAGTATGAGCAGCAATCAGCCCCAGCATTTT
J gene: TRBJ1-2; clone size: few; V gene: TRBV29-1; D gene: .; CDR3 protein: CSVGFNYGYTF; CDR3 DNA: TGCAGCGTGGGATTTAACTATGGCTACACCTTC
J gene: TRBJ2-4; clone size: few; V gene: TRBV6-6; D gene: TRBD2; CDR3 protein: CASSYSLAGDLAKNIQYF; CDR3 DNA: TGTGCCAGCAGTTACTCACTAGCGGGGGACCTAGCCAAAAACATTCAGTACTTC